The sequence of this T cell receptor beta chain was determined in a study of identical twins. Study-wide points: Conclusions rested on cross-sectional statistics rather than following the same donors.

With respect to this clonotype: Its antigen is as yet unknown.

cDNA carried unique molecular identifiers, and a universal primer site was added by template switching. TCRdb redid the calling of the 5' RACE reads with MiXCR, one entry per CDR3 protein. Among about 240,000 distinct CDR3 sequences, roughly a tenth were seen once, and the ten largest hold roughly 10%. CDR1 and CDR2 (germline): GTSNPN, SVGIG (reference sequence). The CDR3 loop spans 14 amino acids. Trimming stripped 5 bases from V and 2 bases from J, with 13 bases between. This receptor was identified in a man aged 45-60 years in good health. J is TRBJ1-5 and V is TRBV30; a weak D match, TRBD1 (6 bases). Sequencing was done on a sample of memory T cells sorted from blood. CDR3 loop: CAWASSGGNQPQHF. The CDR3 bases are TGTGCCTGGGCATCCTCAGGGGGCAATCAGCCCCAGCATTTT.